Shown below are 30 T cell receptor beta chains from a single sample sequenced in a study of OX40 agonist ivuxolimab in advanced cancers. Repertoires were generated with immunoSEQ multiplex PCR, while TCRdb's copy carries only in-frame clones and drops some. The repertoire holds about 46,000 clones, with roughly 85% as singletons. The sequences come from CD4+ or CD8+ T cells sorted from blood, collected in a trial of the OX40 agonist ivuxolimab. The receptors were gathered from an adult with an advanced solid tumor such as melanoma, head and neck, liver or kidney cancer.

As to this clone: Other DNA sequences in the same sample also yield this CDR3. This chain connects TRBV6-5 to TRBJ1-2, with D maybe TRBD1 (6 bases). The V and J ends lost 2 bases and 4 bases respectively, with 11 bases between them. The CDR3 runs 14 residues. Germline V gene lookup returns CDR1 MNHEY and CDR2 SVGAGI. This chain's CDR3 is CASSYGGQPYGYTF. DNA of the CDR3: TGTGCCAGCAGTTACGGCGGACAGCCCTATGGCTACACCTTC.

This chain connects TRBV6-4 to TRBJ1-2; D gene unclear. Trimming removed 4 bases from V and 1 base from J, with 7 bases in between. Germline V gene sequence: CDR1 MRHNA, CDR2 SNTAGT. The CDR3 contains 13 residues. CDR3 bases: TGTGCCAGCAGTGCGGGCAGTAACTATGGCTACACCTTC. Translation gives CASSAGSNYGYTF.

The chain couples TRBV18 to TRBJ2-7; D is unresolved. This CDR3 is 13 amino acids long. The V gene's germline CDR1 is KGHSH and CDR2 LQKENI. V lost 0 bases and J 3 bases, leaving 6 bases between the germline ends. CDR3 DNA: TGTGCCAGCTCACCACCGGGTGACTACGAGCAGTACTTC. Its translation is CASSPPGDYEQYF.

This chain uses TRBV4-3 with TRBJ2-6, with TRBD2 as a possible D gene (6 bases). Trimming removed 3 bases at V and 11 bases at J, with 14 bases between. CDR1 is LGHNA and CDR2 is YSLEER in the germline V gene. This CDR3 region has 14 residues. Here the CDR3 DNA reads TGCGCCAGCAGCCAGGGAGGTAGAGACCACGTCCTGACTTTC. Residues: CASSQGGRDHVLTF.

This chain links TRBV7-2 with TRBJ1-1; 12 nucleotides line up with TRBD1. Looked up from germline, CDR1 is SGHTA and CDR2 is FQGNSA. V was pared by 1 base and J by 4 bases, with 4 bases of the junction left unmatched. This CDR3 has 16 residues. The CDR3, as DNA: TGTGCCAGCAGCTTAGACGGGGACAGGGGGCTCACTGAAGCTTTCTTT. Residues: CASSLDGDRGLTEAFF.

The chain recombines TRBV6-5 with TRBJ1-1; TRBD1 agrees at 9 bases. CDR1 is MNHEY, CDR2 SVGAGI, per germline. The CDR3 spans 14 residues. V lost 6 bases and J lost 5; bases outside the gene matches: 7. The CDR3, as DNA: TGTGCCAGCAGAACAGGGGGCCTTAAGACTGAAGCTTTCTTT. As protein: CASRTGGLKTEAFF.

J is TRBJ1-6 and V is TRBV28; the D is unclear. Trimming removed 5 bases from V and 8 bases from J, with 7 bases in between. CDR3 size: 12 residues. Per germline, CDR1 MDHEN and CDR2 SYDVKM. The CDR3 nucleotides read TGTGCCAGCAGTCGACCTGATTCACCCCTCCACTTT. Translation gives CASSRPDSPLHF.

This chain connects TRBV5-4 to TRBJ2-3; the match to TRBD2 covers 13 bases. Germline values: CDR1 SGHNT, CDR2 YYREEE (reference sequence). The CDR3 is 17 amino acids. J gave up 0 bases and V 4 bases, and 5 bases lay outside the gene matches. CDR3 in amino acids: CASSGGTSGTSTDTQYF. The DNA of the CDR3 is TGTGCCAGCAGCGGCGGGACTAGCGGGACTAGCACAGATACGCAGTATTTT.

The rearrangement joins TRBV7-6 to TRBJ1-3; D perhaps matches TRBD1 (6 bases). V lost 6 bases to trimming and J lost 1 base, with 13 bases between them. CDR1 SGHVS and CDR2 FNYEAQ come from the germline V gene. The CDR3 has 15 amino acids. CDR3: CASRGGAGSGNTIYF. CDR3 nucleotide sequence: TGTGCCAGCAGGGGGGGCGCAGGGTCTGGAAACACCATATATTTT.

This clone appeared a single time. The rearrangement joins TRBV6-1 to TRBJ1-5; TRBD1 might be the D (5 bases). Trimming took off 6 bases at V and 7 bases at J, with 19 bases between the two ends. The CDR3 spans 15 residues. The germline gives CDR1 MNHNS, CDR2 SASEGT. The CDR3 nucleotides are TGTGCCAGCAGCGAAAGGACGAACGAGGGGCAGCCCCAGCATTTT. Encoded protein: CASSERTNEGQPQHF.

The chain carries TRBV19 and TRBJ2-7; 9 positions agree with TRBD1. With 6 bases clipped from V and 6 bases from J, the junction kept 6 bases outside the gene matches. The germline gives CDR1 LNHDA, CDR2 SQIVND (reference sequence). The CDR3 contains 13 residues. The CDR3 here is CASRETGGREQYF. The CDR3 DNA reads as TGTGCCAGTAGAGAGACAGGGGGGCGCGAGCAGTACTTC.

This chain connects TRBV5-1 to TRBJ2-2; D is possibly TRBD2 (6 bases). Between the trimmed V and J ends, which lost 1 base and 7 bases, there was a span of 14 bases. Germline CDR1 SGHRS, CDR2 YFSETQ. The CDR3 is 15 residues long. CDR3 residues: CASSLTVGAGGELFF. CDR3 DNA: TGCGCCAGCAGCTTGACGGTGGGAGCGGGCGGGGAGCTGTTTTTT.

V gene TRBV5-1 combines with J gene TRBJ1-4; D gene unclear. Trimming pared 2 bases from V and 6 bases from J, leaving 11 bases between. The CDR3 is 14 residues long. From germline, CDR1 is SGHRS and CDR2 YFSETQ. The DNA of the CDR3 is TGCGCCAGCAGCTTCACAGTGAGGGATGAAAAACTGTTTTTT. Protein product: CASSFTVRDEKLFF.

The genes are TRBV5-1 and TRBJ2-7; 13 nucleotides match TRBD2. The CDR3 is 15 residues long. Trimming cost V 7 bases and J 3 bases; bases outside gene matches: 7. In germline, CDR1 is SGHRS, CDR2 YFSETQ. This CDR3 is CASASRTSGSYEQYF. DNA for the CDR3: TGCGCCAGCGCCTCCCGGACTAGCGGGAGCTACGAGCAGTACTTC.

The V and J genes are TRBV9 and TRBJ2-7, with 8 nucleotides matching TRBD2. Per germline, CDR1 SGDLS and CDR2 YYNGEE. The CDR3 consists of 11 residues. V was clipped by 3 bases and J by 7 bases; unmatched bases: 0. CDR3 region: CASSGGGEQYF. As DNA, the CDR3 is TGTGCCAGCAGCGGCGGGGGGGAGCAGTACTTC.

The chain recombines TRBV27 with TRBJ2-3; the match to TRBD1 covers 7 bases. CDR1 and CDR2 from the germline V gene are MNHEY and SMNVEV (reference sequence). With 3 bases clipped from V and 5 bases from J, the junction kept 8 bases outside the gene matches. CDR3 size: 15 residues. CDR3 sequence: CASSFIGQGVDTQYF. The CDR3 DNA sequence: TGTGCCAGCAGTTTTATAGGGCAGGGGGTAGATACGCAGTATTTT.

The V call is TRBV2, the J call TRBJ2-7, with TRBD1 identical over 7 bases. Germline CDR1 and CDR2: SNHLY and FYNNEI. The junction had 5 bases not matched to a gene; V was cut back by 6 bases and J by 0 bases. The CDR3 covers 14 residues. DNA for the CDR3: TGTGCCAGCAGGAGGACAGGCATCTCCTACGAGCAGTACTTC. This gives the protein CASRRTGISYEQYF.

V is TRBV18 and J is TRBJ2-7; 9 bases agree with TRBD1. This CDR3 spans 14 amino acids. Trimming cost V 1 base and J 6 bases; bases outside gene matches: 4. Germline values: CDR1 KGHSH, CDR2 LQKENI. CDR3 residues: CASSPRDRDREQYF. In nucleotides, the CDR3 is TGTGCCAGCTCACCACGGGACAGGGACCGCGAGCAGTACTTC.

The CDR3 DNA reads TGTGCCAGCAGCCCTAGAGCGGGGGGCTTCCCTGGGGAGCAGTTCTTC. It codes for CASSPRAGGFPGEQFF. The gene calls are TRBV7-9 and TRBJ2-1; 9 bases map to TRBD2. The V gene's germline CDR1 is SEHNR and CDR2 FQNEAQ (reference sequence). This CDR3 is 16 amino acids long. J lost 10 bases, V lost 5 bases, and 15 bases had no gene match.

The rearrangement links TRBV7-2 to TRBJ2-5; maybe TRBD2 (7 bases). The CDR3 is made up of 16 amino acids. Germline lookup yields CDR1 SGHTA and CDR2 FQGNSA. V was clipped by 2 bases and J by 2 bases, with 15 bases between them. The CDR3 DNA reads TGTGCCAGCAGCTTATTTGGGGGGGCGATACAAGAGACCCAGTACTTC. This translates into CASSLFGGAIQETQYF.

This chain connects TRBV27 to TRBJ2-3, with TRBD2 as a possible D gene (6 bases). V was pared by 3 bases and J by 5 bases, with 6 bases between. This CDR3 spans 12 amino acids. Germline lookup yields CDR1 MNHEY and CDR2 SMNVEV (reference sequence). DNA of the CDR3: TGTGCCAGCAGTTTCGGGGGAGATACGCAGTATTTT. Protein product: CASSFGGDTQYF.

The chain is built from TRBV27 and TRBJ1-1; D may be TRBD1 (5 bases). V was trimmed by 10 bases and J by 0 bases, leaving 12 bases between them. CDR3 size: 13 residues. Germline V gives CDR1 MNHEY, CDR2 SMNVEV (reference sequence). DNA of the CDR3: TGTGCCACCCGCGGACAACTGAACACTGAAGCTTTCTTT. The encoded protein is CATRGQLNTEAFF.

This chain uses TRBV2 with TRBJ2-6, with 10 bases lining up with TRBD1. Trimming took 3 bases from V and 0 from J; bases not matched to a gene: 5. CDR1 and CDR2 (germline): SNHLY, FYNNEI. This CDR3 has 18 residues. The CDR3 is CASSEGQGIPSGANVLTF. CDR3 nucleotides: TGTGCCAGCAGTGAGGGACAGGGGATTCCCTCTGGGGCCAACGTCCTGACTTTC. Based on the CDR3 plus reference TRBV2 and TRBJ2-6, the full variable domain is EPEVTQTPSHQVTQMGQEVILRCVPISNHLYFYWYRQILGQKVEFLVSFYNNEISEKSEIFDDQFSVERPDGSNFTLKIRSTKLEDSAMYFCASSEGQGIPSGANVLTFGAGSRLTVL.

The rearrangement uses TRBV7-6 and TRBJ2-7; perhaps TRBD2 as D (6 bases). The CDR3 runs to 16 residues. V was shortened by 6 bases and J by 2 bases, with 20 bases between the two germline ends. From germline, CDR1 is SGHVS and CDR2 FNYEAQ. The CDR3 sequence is CASSLGRVGGTYEQYF. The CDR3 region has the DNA TGTGCCAGCAGTCTTGGGCGCGTGGGCGGGACCTACGAGCAGTACTTC.

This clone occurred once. CDR3 region: CASSSVGTGSSGANVLTF. In nucleotides, the CDR3 is TGTGCCAGCAGTTCTGTCGGGACAGGCTCATCAGGGGCCAACGTCCTGACTTTC. V usage is TRBV28 and J usage is TRBJ2-6; 8 bases line up with TRBD1. CDR1 and CDR2 (germline): MDHEN, SYDVKM. This CDR3 comprises 18 residues. Trimming took 4 bases from V and 4 from J; bases not matched to a gene: 12.

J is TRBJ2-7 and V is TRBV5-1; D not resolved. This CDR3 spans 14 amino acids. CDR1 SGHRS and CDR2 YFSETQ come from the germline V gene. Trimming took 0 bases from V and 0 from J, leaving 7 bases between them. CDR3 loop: CASSLEADSYEQYF. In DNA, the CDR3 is TGCGCCAGCAGCTTGGAGGCTGACTCCTACGAGCAGTACTTC. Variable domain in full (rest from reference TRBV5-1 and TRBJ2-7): KAGVTQTPRYLIKTRGQQVTLSCSPISGHRSVSWYQQTPGQGLQFLFEYFSETQRNKGNFPGRFSGRQFSNSRSEMNVSTLELGDSALYLCASSLEADSYEQYFGPGTRLTVT.

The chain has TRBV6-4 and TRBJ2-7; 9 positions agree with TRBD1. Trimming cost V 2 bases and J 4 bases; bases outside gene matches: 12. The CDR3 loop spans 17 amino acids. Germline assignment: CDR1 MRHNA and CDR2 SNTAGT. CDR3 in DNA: TGTGCCAGCAGTGACCCTCCCGTCCGGGACAGGGTTTACGAGCAGTACTTC. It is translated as CASSDPPVRDRVYEQYF.

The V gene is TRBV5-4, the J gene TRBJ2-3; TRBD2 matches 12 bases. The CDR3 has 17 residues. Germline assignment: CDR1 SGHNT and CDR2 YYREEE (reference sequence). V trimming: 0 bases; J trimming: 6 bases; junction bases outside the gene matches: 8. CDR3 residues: CASSLDASGGAGDTQYF. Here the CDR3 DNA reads TGTGCCAGCAGCTTGGACGCTAGCGGGGGGGCCGGGGATACGCAGTATTTT.

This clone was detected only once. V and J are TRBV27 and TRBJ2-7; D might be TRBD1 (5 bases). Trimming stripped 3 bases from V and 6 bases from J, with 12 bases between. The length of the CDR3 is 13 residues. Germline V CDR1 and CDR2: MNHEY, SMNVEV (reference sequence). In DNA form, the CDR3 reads TGTGCCAGCAGTTTCGGCAGGGCTAGCGAGCAGTACTTC. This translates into CASSFGRASEQYF.

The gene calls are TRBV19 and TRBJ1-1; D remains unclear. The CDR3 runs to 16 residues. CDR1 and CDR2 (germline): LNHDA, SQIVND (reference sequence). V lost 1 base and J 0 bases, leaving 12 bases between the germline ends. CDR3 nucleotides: TGTGCCAGTAGTATAGCGTCGCTACACGTGAACACTGAAGCTTTCTTT. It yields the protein CASSIASLHVNTEAFF.